What follows describes a single T cell receptor (beta chain). The antigen is unknown. Other DNA sequences in the same sample also yield this CDR3. V was clipped by 5 bases and J by 2 bases, with 19 bases between them. The CDR3 has 16 residues. Germline CDR1 and CDR2: MDHEN and SYDVKM. The sample originates from a study of OX40 agonist ivuxolimab in advanced cancers. Study-wide context: The dose-escalation cohort was about 86% male, with a mean age of approximately 61 years, ranging about 23 to 90.

Autoimmune disease history or systemic immunosuppression led to patient exclusion. Assay used: immunoSEQ multiplex PCR; TCRdb lists only in-frame clones, some missing. Of 70,000 to 90,000 clones listed, 90% are singletons. The study's findings and limits: At doses 0.1 to 3.0 mg/kg, CD4+ and CD8+ clones expanded.

The genes are TRBV28 and TRBJ2-7; D is perhaps TRBD2 (7 bases). This clonotype was obtained from an adult with an advanced solid tumor such as melanoma, head and neck, liver or kidney cancer. This specimen was CD4+ or CD8+ T cells sorted from blood, taken in a trial of the OX40 agonist ivuxolimab. CDR3 DNA: TGTGCCAGCAGTCCTCCCGGGGGGCGGAGAACCTACGAGCAGTACTTC. Translation: CASSPPGGRRTYEQYF.